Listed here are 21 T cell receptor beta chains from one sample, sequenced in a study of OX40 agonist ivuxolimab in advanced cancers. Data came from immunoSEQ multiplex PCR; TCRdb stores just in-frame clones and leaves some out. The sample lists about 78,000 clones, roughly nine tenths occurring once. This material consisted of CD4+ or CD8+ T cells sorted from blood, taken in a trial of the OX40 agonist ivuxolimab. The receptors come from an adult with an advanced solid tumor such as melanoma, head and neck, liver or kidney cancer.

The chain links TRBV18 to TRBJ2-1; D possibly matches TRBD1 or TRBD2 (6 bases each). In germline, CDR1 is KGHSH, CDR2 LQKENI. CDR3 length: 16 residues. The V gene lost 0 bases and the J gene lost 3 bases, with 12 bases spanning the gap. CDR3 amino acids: CASSPPGGDFYNEQFF. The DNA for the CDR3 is TGTGCCAGCTCACCACCGGGGGGCGACTTCTACAATGAGCAGTTCTTC.

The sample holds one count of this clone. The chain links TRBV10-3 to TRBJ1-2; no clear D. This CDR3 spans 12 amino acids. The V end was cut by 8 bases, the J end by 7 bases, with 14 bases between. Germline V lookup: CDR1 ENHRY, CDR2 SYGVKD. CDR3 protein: CAIGHSSGGYTF. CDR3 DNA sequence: TGTGCCATCGGCCACAGTTCGGGTGGCTACACCTTC.

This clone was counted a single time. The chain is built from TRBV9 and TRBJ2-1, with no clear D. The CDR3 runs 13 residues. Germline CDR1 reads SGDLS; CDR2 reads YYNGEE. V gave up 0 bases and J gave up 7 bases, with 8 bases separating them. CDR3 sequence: CASSVEVGNEQFF. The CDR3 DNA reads TGTGCCAGCAGCGTAGAGGTGGGGAATGAGCAGTTCTTC.

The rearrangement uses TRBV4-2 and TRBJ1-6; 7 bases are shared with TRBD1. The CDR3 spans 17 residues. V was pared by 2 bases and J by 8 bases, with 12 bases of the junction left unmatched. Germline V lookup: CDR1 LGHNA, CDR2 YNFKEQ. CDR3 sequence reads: CASSQPVLGTAYSPLHF. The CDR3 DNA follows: TGTGCCAGCAGCCAACCAGTTTTAGGGACAGCCTATTCACCCCTCCACTTT.

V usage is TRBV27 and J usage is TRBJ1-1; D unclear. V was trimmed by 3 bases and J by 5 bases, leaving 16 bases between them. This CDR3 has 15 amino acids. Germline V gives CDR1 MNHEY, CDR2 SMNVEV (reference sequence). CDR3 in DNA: TGTGCCAGCAGTTTGGGCAAGGCCCGTGGGACTGAAGCTTTCTTT. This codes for CASSLGKARGTEAFF.

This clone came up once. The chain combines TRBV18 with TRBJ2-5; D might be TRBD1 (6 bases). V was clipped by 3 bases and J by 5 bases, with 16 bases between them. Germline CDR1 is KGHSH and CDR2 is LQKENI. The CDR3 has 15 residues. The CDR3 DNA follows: TGTGCCAGCTCACCGCGAACGGGACACGGGGAGACCCAGTACTTC. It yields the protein CASSPRTGHGETQYF. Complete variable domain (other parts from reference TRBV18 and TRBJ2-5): NAGVMQNPRHLVRRRGQEARLRCSPMKGHSHVYWYRQLPEEGLKFMVYLQKENIIDESGMPKERFSAEFPKEGPSILRIQQVVRGDSAAYFCASSPRTGHGETQYFGPGTRLLVL.

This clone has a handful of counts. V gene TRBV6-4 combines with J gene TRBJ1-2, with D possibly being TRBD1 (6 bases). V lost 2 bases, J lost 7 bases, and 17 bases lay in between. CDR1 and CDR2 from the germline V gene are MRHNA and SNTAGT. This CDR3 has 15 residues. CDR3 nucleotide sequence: TGTGCCAGCAGTGACAAGGGGGGTTCTAAGGGTGGCTACACCTTC. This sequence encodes CASSDKGGSKGGYTF.

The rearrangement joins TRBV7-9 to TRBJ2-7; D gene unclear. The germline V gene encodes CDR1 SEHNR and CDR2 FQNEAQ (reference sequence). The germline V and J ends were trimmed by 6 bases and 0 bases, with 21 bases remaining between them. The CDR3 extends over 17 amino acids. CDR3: CASSFGASTWGSYEQYF. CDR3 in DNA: TGTGCCAGCAGTTTTGGCGCCTCGACGTGGGGCTCCTACGAGCAGTACTTC.

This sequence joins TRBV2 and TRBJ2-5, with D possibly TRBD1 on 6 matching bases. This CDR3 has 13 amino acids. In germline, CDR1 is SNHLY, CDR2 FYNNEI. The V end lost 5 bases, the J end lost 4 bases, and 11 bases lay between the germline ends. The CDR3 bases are TGTGCCAGCAGTCTCGGACAGCGAGAGACCCAGTACTTC. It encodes CASSLGQRETQYF.

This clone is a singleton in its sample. CDR3 sequence reads: CASSHSGTGAYEQYF. CDR3 nucleotide sequence: TGCGCCAGCAGCCATTCCGGGACAGGCGCCTACGAGCAGTACTTC. The J gene is TRBJ2-7, the V gene TRBV4-1, with TRBD1 identical over 8 bases. Trimming took 3 bases from V and 2 from J; bases not matched to a gene: 6. This CDR3 comprises 15 residues. Germline V CDR1 and CDR2: MGHRA, YSYEKL.

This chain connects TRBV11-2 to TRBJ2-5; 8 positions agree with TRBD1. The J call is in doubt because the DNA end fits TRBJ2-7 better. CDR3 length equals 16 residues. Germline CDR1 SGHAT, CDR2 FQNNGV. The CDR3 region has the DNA TGTGCCAGCAGCCTTTCGACAGGGGAACCCCCCTACGAGCAGTACTTC. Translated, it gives CASSLSTGEPPYEQYF.

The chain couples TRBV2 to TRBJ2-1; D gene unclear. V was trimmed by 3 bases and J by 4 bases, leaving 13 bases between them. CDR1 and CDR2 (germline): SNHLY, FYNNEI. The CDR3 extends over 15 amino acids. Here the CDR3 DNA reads TGTGCCAGCAGTGAGTTCCAAGGAGCTTACAATGAGCAGTTCTTC. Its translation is CASSEFQGAYNEQFF.

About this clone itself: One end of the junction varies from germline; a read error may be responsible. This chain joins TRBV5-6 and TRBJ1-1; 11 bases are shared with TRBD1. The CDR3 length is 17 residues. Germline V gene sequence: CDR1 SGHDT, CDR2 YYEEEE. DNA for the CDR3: TGTGCCAGCAGTTTGGTAGGGACAGGGGGAGGGTACACTGAAGCTTTCTTT. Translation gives CASSLVGTGGGYTEAFF.

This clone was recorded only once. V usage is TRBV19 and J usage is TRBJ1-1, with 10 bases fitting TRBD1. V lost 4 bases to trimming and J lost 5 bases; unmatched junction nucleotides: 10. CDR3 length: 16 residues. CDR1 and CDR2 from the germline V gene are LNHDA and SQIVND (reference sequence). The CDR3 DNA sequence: TGTGCCAGTAGTAGACCTCCGGGACAGGGGTGGACTGAAGCTTTCTTT. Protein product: CASSRPPGQGWTEAFF.

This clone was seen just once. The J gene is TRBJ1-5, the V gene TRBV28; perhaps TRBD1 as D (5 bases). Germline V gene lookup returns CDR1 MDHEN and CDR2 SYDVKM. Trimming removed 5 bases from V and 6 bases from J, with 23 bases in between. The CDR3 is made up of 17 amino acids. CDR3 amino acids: CASSLGGAGPWSQPQHF. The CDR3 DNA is TGTGCCAGCAGTCTAGGCGGGGCGGGCCCCTGGAGTCAGCCCCAGCATTTT.

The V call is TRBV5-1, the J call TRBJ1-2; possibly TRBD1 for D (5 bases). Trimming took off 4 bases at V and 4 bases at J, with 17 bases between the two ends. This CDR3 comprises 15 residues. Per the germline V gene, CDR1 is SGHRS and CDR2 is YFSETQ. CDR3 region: CASSRGPTPAYGYTF. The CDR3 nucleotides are TGCGCCAGCAGCAGGGGCCCTACTCCGGCCTATGGCTACACCTTC.

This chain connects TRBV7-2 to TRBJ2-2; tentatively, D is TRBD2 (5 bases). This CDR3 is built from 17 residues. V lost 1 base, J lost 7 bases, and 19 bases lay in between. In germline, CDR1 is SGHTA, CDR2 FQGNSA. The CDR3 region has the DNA TGTGCCAGCAGCTTAGACGGAATGGTGGGAGCCGGCGGGGAGCTGTTTTTT. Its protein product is CASSLDGMVGAGGELFF.

CDR3 sequence (DNA): TGTGCTTTAGACCGATCTGGAACTGGAAACACCATATATTTT. Amino acid sequence: CALDRSGTGNTIYF. The chain has TRBV30 and TRBJ1-3; D unclear. Germline CDR1 and CDR2: GTSNPN and SVGIG (reference sequence). CDR3 length: 14 residues.

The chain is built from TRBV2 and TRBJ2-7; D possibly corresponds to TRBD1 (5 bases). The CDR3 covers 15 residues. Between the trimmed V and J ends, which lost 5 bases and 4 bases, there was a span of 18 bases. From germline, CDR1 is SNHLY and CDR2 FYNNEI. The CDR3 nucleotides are TGTGCCAGCAGTCCCCGGACATCCACACCTTACGAGCAGTACTTC. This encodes CASSPRTSTPYEQYF.

This CDR3 reads CASSPTAREKLFF. The CDR3 bases are TGTGCCAGCTCACCAACCGCACGGGAAAAACTGTTTTTT. The V gene is TRBV18, the J gene TRBJ1-4; D is uncertain. The CDR3 sequence is 13 residues long. CDR1 and CDR2 from the germline V gene are KGHSH and LQKENI. Trimming shortened V by 2 bases and J by 8 bases, and 9 bases separated the two germline ends.

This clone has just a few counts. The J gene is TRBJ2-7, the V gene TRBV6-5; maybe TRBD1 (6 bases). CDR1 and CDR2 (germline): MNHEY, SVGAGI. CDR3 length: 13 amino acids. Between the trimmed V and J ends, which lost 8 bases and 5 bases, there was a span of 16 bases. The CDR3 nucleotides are TGTGCCAGCTCACTCAGGGGTGTCGACGAGCAGTACTTC. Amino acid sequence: CASSLRGVDEQYF.